This T cell receptor beta chain stems from a study of T cells in Graves' hyperthyroidism and ophthalmopathy. Using around 10 ml of fresh peripheral blood, PBMCs were prepared. Study findings and constraints: Blood samples included most of the expanded thyroid clonotypes exceeding 0.001.

This clonotype has a handful of counts. Its antigen is undetermined. RNA transcripts served as the template for amplifying TCR beta CDR3 regions. HTBI primers drove first-round RT-PCR of the TCR CDR3. TCRdb ran MiXCR on the multiplex PCR reads and lists one entry per CDR3 protein. The data contain approximately 380,000 distinct CDR3 sequences, more than 12% of them singletons. The CDR3 totals 14 residues. Germline lookup yields CDR1 MNHEY and CDR2 SMNVEV (reference sequence). V was shortened by 7 bases and J by 9 bases, with 21 bases between the two germline ends. Sequencing was carried out using blood. This TCR was sampled from a man between 50 and 59 years old with Graves' ophthalmopathy. The V and J genes are TRBV27 and TRBJ2-5; D is possibly TRBD1 (7 bases). CDR3 in DNA: TGTGCCAGCACCCAGGGGGGACCCCCCGTTGCCCAGTACTTC. Amino acids: CASTQGGPPVAQYF.